Here is one T cell receptor (beta chain) with its context. This sample is drawn from a study of blood T cell repertoires in COVID-19. Study at large: Material from acute and convalescent COVID-19 was sourced from the United States, Italy and Spain.

In the source study's methods: How many nucleated cells were present was estimated from reference gene primer amplification. Method: immunoSEQ multiplex PCR; TCRdb's copy keeps in-frame clones and lacks some. The V and J calls and clone size are taken from that table; D and trimming were inferred from the DNA. The data show about 46,000 clones, with 80% to 90% seen just once and 1% to 1.5% held by the top ten. The CDR3 contains 13 residues. Losses at the gene ends were 6 bases for V and 9 bases for J; bases not matched to a gene: 9. The V gene's germline CDR1 is SGHTA and CDR2 FQGNSA. Sequencing used peripheral blood. This rearrangement joins TRBV7-2 to TRBJ1-1, with 8 bases aligning to TRBD1. The receptor was derived from a man in his sixties with acute or convalescent COVID-19. The CDR3, as DNA: TGTGCCAGCAGTGACAGGGGACCTAGGAAAGCTTTCTTT. Translating gives CASSDRGPRKAFF.